The entry below describes one T cell receptor (beta chain). Its antigen remains unidentified. These data are taken from a study of shared clonotypes between healthy human individuals. Study-wide findings and caveats: Shared clonotypes: about 5.3% naive CD4, around 3.5% naive CD8, over 2% memory CD4, 0.4% to 0.45% memory CD8.

At a deep level, the assay was run. Each subset's genomic DNA was shared equally among a number of immunoSEQ plates. Roughly 200 ng DNA, about 28,000 T cell genomes, went into each sorted-subset replicate PCR. Produced via immunoSEQ multiplex PCR; TCRdb's table is partial and in-frame only. Here the sample spans more than 2 million clones, under 97% being singletons. Sequenced material: naive CD4+ T cells sorted from blood. The subset here: CD45RA+ positively selected. This clonotype was obtained from a man aged 18-30 years in good health.

CDR3 protein: CASSLGTPANTGELFF. CDR3 DNA sequence: TGTGCCAGCAGTCTCGGGACACCCGCGAACACCGGGGAGCTGTTTTTT. This chain links TRBV7-2 with TRBJ2-2, with D possibly matching TRBD1 (6 bases). Germline CDR1 reads SGHTA; CDR2 reads FQGNSA. This CDR3 is built from 16 residues. V was shortened by 6 bases and J by 0 bases, with 14 bases between the two germline ends.